This T cell receptor (beta chain) was identified during a study of blood T cell repertoires in COVID-19. Whole-study context: Acute-phase and convalescent COVID-19 samples originated in the United States, Italy and Spain. From T cells, B-cell-depleted T cells, or PBMCs came the material, which was cDNA or gDNA.

This clone was seen a handful of times. Original processing notes: Amplification of reference gene primers was used by the study to estimate nucleated cell counts. Clones were read by immunoSEQ multiplex PCR, and TCRdb kept only the in-frame ones, dropping some. V, J and clone size are taken as reported in that table, and D and trimming were inferred from the DNA itself. The sample lists about 210,000 clones; roughly four fifths were seen once. V trimming: 0 bases; J trimming: 6 bases; junction bases outside the gene matches: 11. The germline gives CDR1 SGHRS, CDR2 YFSETQ. This CDR3 comprises 16 residues.

J is TRBJ1-1 and V is TRBV5-1; 7 bases are shared with TRBD1. This sequence was found in a woman aged 50 to 60 with active or convalescent COVID-19. The sequenced material came from peripheral blood. The CDR3 DNA sequence: TGCGCCAGCAGCTTGGGGGACAGTGCTAAACGGGCTGAAGCTTTCTTT. Its protein is CASSLGDSAKRAEAFF.